The sequence of this TCR beta chain was determined in a study of T cells in localized non-small cell lung cancer. Broader study findings: Elevated circulating T cell density in blood was associated with longer overall survival.

This clone was detected only a few times. Antigen: not known. Assay used: immunoSEQ multiplex PCR; TCRdb lists only in-frame clones, some missing. The repertoire holds fewer than 2,000 clones, with around a quarter as singletons. V was shortened by 5 bases and J by 7 bases, with 20 bases between the two germline ends. The germline V gene encodes CDR1 KGHSH and CDR2 LQKENI. The CDR3 loop spans 16 amino acids. The sequences come from normal lung tissue next to the tumor, collected before any cancer treatment. The chain employs TRBV18 and TRBJ2-2; the D gene is possibly TRBD2 (5 bases). The TCR comes from a male donor aged 60 or over with stage II lung adenocarcinoma. CDR3 DNA: TGTGCCAGCTCAGTTGAAGGAGGACCAGCACTCGGGGAGCTGTTTTTT. Protein: CASSVEGGPALGELFF.